The text below deals with one TCR beta chain. Its antigen is unknown. Base qualities are not recorded, but no much larger clone differs from it by a single base. V is cut by 3 bases and J by 9 bases, and the space between the germline ends is 12 bases. The CDR3 numbers 14 residues from cysteine through phenylalanine. CDR3 DNA only is kept here, 42 bases in frame from base 1. Taken from the germline V gene, the CDR1 and CDR2 loops are SNHLY and FYNNEI. This record comes from a study of T cells in localized non-small cell lung cancer (dated by TCRdb to 2020 to 2021). For the wider study: The study examined T cell repertoires in approximately 240 patients with early-stage NSCLC and compared tumors with uninvolved tumor-adjacent lungs. NSCLC patients had a mean age of approximately 72 years, and 129 were male and about 110 female. The cohort consisted of 236 treatment-naive NSCLC patients whose localized lung tumors had been resected. Study-wide conclusions, independent of this receptor: Multi-region tumor sequencing was not performed, so intratumor heterogeneity could not be excluded. Since the design was exploratory, TCR variables were selected using unadjusted p-values with no false-discovery rate correction. A median of roughly 56 of the top 100 tumor clones were detected in paired uninvolved adjacent lung, and 28 of these tumor clones were also found among the top 100 clones of the paired uninvolved adjacent lung. Higher T cell density in blood was associated with longer overall survival, whereas higher clonality in adjacent lung was associated with shorter survival. Uninvolved tumor-adjacent lung showed the highest T cell clonality, higher than tumor, which suggests more focused antigenic responses in the uninvolved tumor-adjacent lung.

At diagnosis, tumor, uninvolved tumor-adjacent lung and peripheral blood were collected and then preserved as a mix of FFPE and fresh-frozen material. For TCR repertoire profiling, blood samples were analyzed as peripheral blood mononuclear cells. The immunoSEQ Assay was used to sequence TCR beta CDR3 regions from DNA. As for the original processing: T cell density was computed as TCR beta template counts normalized to usable DNA estimated by amplifying housekeeping genes. Richness was estimated with the preseqR package, extrapolating to 400,000 templates for PBMC samples and 120,000 templates for tissue samples. Clonality was defined by subtracting Pielou's evenness from one. Tissue-enriched TCRs were identified through differential abundance testing performed on productive amino-acid clonotypes, with a minimum total count of 5 and an alpha of 0.1. The Jaccard Index and the Morisita Overlap Index were used to measure repertoire overlap between compartments. TCR beta CDR3s were clustered by GLIPH together with public tetramer-defined viral CDR3s, and at least three viral sequences plus V-gene enrichment were required for viral motifs. TCRdb holds this immuneACCESS table with in-frame rearrangements only. Some clones are missing; in checked studies, unresolved V genes explain under half, and the rest has no known cause. For V, J and clone size, that table is used; D and trimming come from the DNA. For this sample there are roughly 76,000 clones; around three quarters appear just once. Under 25% of the sample comes from the top ten.

This receptor was taken from a man aged 40 to 75 with stage II squamous cell lung carcinoma. In this chain, TRBV2 is recombined with TRBJ1-6; TRBD1 could be the D gene, as 6 bases match. The sample in question was PBMCs, obtained before any cancer treatment. CDR3 sequence: CASSDGGVRSPLHF. At the DNA level, the sequence is TGTGCCAGCAGTGATGGGGGCGTGCGTTCACCCCTCCACTTT.